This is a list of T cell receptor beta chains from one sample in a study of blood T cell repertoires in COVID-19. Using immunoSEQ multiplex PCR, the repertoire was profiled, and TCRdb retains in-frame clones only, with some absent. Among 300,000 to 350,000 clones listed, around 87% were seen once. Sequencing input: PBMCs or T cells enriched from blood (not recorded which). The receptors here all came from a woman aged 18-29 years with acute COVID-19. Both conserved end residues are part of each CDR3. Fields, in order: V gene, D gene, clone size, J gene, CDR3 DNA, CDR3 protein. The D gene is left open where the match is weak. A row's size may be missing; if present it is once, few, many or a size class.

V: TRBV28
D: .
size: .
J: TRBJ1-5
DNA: TGTGCCAGCAGTTTGCACAGCTATAGCAATCAGCCCCAGCATTTT
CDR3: CASSLHSYSNQPQHF

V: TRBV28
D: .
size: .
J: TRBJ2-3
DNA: TGTGCCACCATCAAGAGATCTAGCACAGATACGCAGTATTTT
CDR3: CATIKRSSTDTQYF

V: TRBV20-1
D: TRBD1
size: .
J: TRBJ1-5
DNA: TGCAGTGCTAGTAAGGAGACAGGGGGCGATCAGCCCCAGCATTTT
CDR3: CSASKETGGDQPQHF

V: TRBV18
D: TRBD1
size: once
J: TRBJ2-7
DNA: TGTGCCAGCTCACTGATAAGAATGGACAGGCGCTACGAGCAGTACTTC
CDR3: CASSLIRMDRRYEQYF

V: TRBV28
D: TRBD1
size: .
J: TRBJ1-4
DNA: TGTGCCAGCAGTTTATTAGGACAGGTTGCGCGAGAACTGTTTTTT
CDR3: CASSLLGQVARELFF

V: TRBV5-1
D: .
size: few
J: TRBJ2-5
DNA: TGCGCCAGCAGCTGGGACTCTACACAAGAGACCCAGTACTTC
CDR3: CASSWDSTQETQYF

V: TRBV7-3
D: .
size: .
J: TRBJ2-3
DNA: TGTGCCAGCAGCTGGGGGGTTTCTGGATACACAGATACGCAGTATTTT
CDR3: CASSWGVSGYTDTQYF

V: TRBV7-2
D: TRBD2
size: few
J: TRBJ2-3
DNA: TGTGCCAGCAGCTTACTAGTGGCGGGAGGGCACGATACGCAGTATTTT
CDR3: CASSLLVAGGHDTQYF

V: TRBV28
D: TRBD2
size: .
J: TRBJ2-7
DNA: TGTGCCAGCAGTTCACTAGCGGGAGGTATCTACGAGCAGTACTTC
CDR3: CASSSLAGGIYEQYF

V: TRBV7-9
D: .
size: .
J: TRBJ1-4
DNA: TGTGCCAGCAGCCGGAGCGGTTGGGCTAATGAAAAACTGTTTTTT
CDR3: CASSRSGWANEKLFF

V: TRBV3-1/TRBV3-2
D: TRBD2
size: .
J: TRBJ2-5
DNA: TGTGCCAGCAGCCAAGGGGGACTAGCGGAAGAGACCCAGTACTTC
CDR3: CASSQGGLAEETQYF

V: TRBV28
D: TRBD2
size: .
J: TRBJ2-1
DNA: TGTGCCAGCAGTGGGGGACTAGCAGGAGTTGATGAGCAGTTCTTC
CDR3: CASSGGLAGVDEQFF

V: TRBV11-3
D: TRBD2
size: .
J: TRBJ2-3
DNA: TGTGCCAGCAGTTCGTGGCGGGAGGGTCCAGATACGCAGTATTTT
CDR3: CASSSWREGPDTQYF

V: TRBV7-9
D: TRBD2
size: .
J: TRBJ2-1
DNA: TGTGCCAGCAGTTCCGGGACTAGCGGGGTCAATGAGCAGTTCTTC
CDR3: CASSSGTSGVNEQFF

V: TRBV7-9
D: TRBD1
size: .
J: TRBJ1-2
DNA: TGTGCCAGCAGCTCCACCTCACAGGGGGCAAAAGGCTACACCTTC
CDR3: CASSSTSQGAKGYTF

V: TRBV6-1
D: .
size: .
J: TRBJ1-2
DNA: TGTGCCAGCAGTGAAGATTTGCTAACAGGGCCCTATGGCTACACCTTC
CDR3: CASSEDLLTGPYGYTF

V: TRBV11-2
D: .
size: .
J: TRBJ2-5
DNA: TGTGCCAGCAGCCAACGAGCAGGGGTGGGGGAGACCCAGTACTTC
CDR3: CASSQRAGVGETQYF

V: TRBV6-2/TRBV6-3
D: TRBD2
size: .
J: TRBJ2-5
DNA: TGTGCCAGCAGTTATTCGGCGGGAGAATGGGAGGAAAGCCAGTACTTC
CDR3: CASSYSAGEWEESQYF

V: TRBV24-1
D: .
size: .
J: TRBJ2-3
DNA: TGTGCCACCAGTGACAGTACAGGCCCCGGAGATACGCAGTATTTT
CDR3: CATSDSTGPGDTQYF

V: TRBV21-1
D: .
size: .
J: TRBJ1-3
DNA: TGTGCCAGCAGCAAAACGGGGGAAAGCACCATATATTTT
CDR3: CASSKTGESTIYF

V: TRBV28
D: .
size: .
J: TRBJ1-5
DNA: TGTGCCAGCAGCATACCGGGAGCCGGGCAGCCCCAGCATTTT
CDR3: CASSIPGAGQPQHF

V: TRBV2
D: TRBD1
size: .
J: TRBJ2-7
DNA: TGTGCCAGCAGCCAGATAACAGGGGATCAAACCTACGAGCAGTACTTC
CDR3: CASSQITGDQTYEQYF

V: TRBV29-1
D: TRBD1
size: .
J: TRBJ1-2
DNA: TGCAGCGCTCGGACAGGGACGGACTATGGCTACACCTTC
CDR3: CSARTGTDYGYTF

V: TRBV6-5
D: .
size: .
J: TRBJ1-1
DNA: TGTGCCAGCAGTTACGGGACCGCAGGGGACACTGAAGCTTTCTTT
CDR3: CASSYGTAGDTEAFF

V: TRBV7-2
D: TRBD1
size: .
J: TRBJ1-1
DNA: TGTGCCAGCAGCTTGGCGGACAGGGGCGAACTCCAGGCTGAAGCTTTCTTT
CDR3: CASSLADRGELQAEAFF

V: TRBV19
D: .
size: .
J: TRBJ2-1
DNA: TGTGCCAGTAGTATAGGGGTTAAGTTAACCGGGGATGAGCAGTTCTTC
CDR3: CASSIGVKLTGDEQFF

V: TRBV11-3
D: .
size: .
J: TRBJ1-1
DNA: TGTGCCAGCAGCGAAACTACAGGGCGGGCTGAAGCTTTCTTT
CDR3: CASSETTGRAEAFF

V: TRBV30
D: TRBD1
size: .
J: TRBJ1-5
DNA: TGTGCCTGGAGCCTGGACAGGATCAATCAGCCCCAGCATTTT
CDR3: CAWSLDRINQPQHF

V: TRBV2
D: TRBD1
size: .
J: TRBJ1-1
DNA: TGTGCCAGCAGTAGTCAGGGGGATGCCACTGAAGCTTTCTTT
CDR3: CASSSQGDATEAFF

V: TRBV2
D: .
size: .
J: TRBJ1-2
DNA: TGTGCCAGCTGGGTCAGAGGCTCCTCTGGCTACACCTTC
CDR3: CASWVRGSSGYTF

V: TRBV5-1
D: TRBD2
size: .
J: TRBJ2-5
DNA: TGCGCCAGCAGCTTGTTCTTGCGGGAGGGCTTGCAAGAGACCCAGTACTTC
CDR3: CASSLFLREGLQETQYF